This T cell receptor beta chain was identified in a study of tumor-infiltrating lymphocytes in primary liver carcinoma. Germline DNA was also extracted, and blood RNA was taken from unsorted whole blood. This clonotype was picked up a small number of times. Priming with a constant-region primer yielded TCR beta cDNA from about 500 ng total RNA. Slightly modified ARM-PCR with three nested multiplex PCR rounds yielded TCR beta libraries. Researchers ran the first two PCR rounds for ten to eleven cycles each with TRBV1-TRBV30 forward primers and a C-beta reverse primer. TCRdb reanalysed the multiplex PCR reads using MiXCR and keeps one entry per CDR3 protein. Seen here are about 350,000 distinct CDR3 sequences, about two thirds observed once, and the top ten hold about 6%. V lost 5 bases to trimming and J lost 2 bases; unmatched junction nucleotides: 10. The CDR3 length is 17 residues. In germline, CDR1 is ENHRY, CDR2 SYGVKD.

Sequences were obtained from peripheral blood. This chain links TRBV10-3 with TRBJ2-3, with 10 nucleotides matching TRBD2. The TCR sequence derives from a middle-aged man with primary liver carcinoma and hepatitis B virus infection. The CDR3 DNA is TGTGCCATCAGTAGTTCTAGCGGGAGCCACTCCACAGATACGCAGTATTTT. It codes for CAISSSSGSHSTDTQYF.